This T cell receptor beta chain was observed in a study of CD8 T cells in ankylosing spondylitis (dated by TCRdb to about 2017). Regarding the research as a whole: The study set out to find disease-linked TCR variants by profiling T cell receptor beta repertoires in ankylosing spondylitis patients and healthy donors. Peripheral blood samples were taken, and synovial fluid was additionally collected from ankylosing spondylitis patients. The whole study cohort included 108 healthy donors and some 27 ankylosing spondylitis patients.

Taken from cysteine to phenylalanine, the CDR3 has 17 residues. This entry keeps only the CDR3 DNA: 51 bases, framed from base 1. The V end gives up 6 bases and the J end 2 bases, leaving 11 bases in the junction not matched to a gene. The full study reports these points: According to the report, matched synovial fluid samples from ankylosing spondylitis patients were significantly enriched for the disease-linked clones. Blood from ankylosing spondylitis patients appeared to be characterized by a TCR beta motif composed of eight highly homologous amino acid variants. Some motif variants had previously been reported in the synovial fluid and blood of reactive arthritis patients, which suggests shared mechanisms of disease initiation. In peripheral blood, the disease-linked clones were found at relatively low frequencies and had a CD8+ phenotype.

Sequencing was performed on an Illumina HiSeq 2500. TCR beta libraries were prepared by quantitative 5'-RACE with molecular barcodes. From the authors' description of their analysis: A new computational method based on a probabilistic model of VDJ rearrangement was used to identify disease-linked TCR variants. Using fastp at Q25 and MiXCR, TCRdb reprocessed the public reads and kept productive beta chains. Under each unique CDR3 protein, matching rows form one entry showing the most common genes and DNA. TCRdb's processing, not the authors', yielded these V and J calls. In all, the sample holds 150,000 to 200,000 distinct CDR3 sequences, and over 15% of those were seen once. The top ten clones comprise around 4.1% of the sample. This clonotype was found many times. What antigen it recognizes has not been identified. Qualities for individual bases were not recorded, and no much larger clone is one base off.

The rearrangement joined TRBV12-3 or TRBV12-4 to TRBJ2-3, and TRBD2 aligns with 10 junction nucleotides. The sequence came from a male donor under 30 with ankylosing spondylitis or in good health (not recorded which). Donor details come from another sample of the same person, matched by shared clones. Sequencing was carried out using blood, either unsorted or a sorted T cell fraction (not recorded which). The nucleotides are TGTGCCAGCAGCTCTCGGACTAGCGGCCACTACACAGATACGCAGTATTTT. The translation is CASSSRTSGHYTDTQYF.